The text below deals with one TCR beta chain. The sample belongs to a study of shared clonotypes between healthy human individuals. Generated by immunoSEQ multiplex PCR, the TCRdb table keeps only in-frame clones and is missing some. This table holds about 1.1 million clones, about four fifths found once. Division of CD4+ cells produced a CD45RA+ naive subset and a CD45RA-negative memory subset. There are 16 residues in the CDR3. Trimming removed 6 bases from V and 4 bases from J, with 21 bases in between. CDR1 is MNHNY and CDR2 is SVGAGI in the germline V gene (reference sequence). The sequencing input was memory CD4+ T cells from PBMCs. As to subset: CD45RA-negative fraction. The receptor comes from a man younger than 30 in good health. Some clones in this sample may be carry-over from other donors' samples. The chain combines TRBV6-6 with TRBJ1-2, with a tentative D call TRBD1 (5 bases). The CDR3 nucleotides read TGTGCCAGCAGGAGAGGGGACCGGCCCGCGGGCTATGGCTACACCTTC. It specifies CASRRGDRPAGYGYTF.